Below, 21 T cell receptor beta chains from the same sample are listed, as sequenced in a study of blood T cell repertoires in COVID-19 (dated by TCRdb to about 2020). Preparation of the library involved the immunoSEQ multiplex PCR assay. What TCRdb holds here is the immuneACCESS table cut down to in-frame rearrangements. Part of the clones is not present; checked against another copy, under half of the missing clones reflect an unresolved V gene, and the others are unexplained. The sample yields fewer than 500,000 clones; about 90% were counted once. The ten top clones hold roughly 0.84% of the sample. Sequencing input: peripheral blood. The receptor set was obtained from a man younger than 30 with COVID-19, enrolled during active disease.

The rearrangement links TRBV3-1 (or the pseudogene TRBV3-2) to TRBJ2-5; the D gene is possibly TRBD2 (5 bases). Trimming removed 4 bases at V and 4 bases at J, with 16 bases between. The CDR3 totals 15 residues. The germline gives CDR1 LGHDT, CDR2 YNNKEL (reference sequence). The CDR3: CASSLRRGIGETQYF. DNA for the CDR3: TGTGCCAGCAGCCTCCGGAGAGGGATCGGAGAGACCCAGTACTTC.

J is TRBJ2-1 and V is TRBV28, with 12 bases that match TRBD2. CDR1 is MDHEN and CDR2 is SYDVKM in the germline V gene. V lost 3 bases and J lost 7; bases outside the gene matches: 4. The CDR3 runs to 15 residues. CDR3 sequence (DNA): TGTGCCAGCAGTTTTCCAACTAGCGGGAGGAATGAGCAGTTCTTC. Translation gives CASSFPTSGRNEQFF.

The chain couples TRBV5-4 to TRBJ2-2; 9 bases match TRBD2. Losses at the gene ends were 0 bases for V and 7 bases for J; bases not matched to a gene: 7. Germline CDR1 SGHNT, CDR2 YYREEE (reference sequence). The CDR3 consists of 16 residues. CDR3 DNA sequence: TGTGCCAGCAGCTTGGGATTAGCGGGAGTAAACGGGGAGCTGTTTTTT. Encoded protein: CASSLGLAGVNGELFF.

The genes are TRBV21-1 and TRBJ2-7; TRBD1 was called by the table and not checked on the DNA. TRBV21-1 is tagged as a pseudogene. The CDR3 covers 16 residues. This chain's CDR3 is CASSRTKQGIPSEQYF. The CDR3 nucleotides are TGTGCCAGCAGCAGGACAAAACAGGGTATCCCTTCCGAGCAGTACTTC.

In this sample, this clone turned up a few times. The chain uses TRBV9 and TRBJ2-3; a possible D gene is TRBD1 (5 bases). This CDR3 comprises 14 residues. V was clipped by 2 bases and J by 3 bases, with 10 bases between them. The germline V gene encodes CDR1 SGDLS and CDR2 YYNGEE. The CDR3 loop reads CASSVRTNTDTQYF. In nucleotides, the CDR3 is TGTGCCAGCAGCGTCAGGACAAATACAGATACGCAGTATTTT.

The CDR3 DNA is TGCGCCAGCAGCCAAGATCCCTCCGGGACAGGACTGTCTGGGGCCAACGTCCTGACTTTC. The encoded protein is CASSQDPSGTGLSGANVLTF. V is TRBV4-1 and J is TRBJ2-6; 8 bases are shared with TRBD1. Germline values: CDR1 MGHRA, CDR2 YSYEKL. The junction had 11 bases not matched to a gene; V was cut back by 0 bases and J by 1 base. This CDR3 is 20 amino acids long.

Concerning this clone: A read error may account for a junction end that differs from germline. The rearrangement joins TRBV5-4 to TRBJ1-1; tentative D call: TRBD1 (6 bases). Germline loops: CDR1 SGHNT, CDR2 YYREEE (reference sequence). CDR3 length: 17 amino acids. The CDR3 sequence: CASSLERPTGSSRFRVF. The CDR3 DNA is TGTGCCAGCAGCTTGGAGCGCCCGACAGGCTCTTCCAGATTTCGTGTCTTT.

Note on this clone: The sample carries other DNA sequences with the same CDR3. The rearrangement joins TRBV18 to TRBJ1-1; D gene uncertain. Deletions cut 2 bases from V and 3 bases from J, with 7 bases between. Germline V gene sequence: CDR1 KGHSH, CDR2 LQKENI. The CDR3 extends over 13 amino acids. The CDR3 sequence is CASSPARDTEAFF. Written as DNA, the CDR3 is TGTGCCAGCTCACCAGCGAGAGACACTGAAGCTTTCTTT.

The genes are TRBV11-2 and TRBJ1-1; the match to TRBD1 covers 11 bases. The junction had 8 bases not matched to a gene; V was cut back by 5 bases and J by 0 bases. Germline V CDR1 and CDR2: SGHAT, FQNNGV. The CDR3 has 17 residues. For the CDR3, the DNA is TGTGCCAGCAGCCCGGGGGACAGGGGGGAAGTGAACACTGAAGCTTTCTTT. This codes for CASSPGDRGEVNTEAFF.

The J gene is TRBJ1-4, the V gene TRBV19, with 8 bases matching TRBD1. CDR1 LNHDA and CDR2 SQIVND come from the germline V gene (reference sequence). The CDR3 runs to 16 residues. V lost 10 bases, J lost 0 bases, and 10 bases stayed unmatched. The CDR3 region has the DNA TGTGCCACCGGACAGGGAGGGCCTTCAACTAATGAAAAACTGTTTTTT. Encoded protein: CATGQGGPSTNEKLFF.

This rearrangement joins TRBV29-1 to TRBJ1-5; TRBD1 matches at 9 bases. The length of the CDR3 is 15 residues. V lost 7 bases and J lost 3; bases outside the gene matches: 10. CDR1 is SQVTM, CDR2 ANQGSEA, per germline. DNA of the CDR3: TGCAGCGCGACCTCCGGGACAGGGCCCAATCAGCCCCAGCATTTT. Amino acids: CSATSGTGPNQPQHF.

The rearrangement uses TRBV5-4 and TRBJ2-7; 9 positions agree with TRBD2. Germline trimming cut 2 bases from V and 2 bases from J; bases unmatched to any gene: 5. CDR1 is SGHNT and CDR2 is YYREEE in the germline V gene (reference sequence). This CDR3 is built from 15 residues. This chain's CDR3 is CASSLAGGKAYEQYF. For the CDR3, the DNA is TGTGCCAGCAGCTTAGCGGGGGGTAAGGCCTACGAGCAGTACTTC.

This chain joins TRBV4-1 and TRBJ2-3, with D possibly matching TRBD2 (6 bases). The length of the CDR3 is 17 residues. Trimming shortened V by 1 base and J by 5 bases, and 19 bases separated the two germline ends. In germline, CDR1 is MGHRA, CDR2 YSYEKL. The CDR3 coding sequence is TGCGCCAGCAGCCAAGCCGGGGGTCTAACCGATAAAGATACGCAGTATTTT. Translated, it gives CASSQAGGLTDKDTQYF.

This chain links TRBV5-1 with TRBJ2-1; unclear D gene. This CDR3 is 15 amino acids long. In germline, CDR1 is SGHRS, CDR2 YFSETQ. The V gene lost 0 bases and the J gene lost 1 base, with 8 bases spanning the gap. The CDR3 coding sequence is TGCGCCAGCAGCTTGGACGGAGCTTCCTACAATGAGCAGTTCTTC. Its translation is CASSLDGASYNEQFF.

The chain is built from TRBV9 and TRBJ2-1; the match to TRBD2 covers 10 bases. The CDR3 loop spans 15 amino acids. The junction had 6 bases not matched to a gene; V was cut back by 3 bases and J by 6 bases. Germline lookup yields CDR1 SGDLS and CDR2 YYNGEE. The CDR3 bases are TGTGCCAGCAGCGGACAGGCTAGCGGGAGCAATGAGCAGTTCTTC. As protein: CASSGQASGSNEQFF. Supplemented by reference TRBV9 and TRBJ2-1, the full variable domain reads DSGVTQTPKHLITATGQRVTLRCSPRSGDLSVYWYQQSLDQGLQFLIQYYNGEERAKGNILERFSAQQFPDLHSELNLSSLELGDSALYFCASSGQASGSNEQFFGPGTRLTVL.

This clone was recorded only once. The chain's CDR3 is CASSSDYTGELFF. In DNA, the CDR3 is TGTGCCAGCAGCTCGGACTACACCGGGGAGCTGTTTTTT. This chain joins TRBV11-2 and TRBJ2-2; a possible D gene is TRBD2 (5 bases). Trimming removed 4 bases from V and 3 bases from J, with 6 bases in between. Germline CDR1 is SGHAT and CDR2 is FQNNGV. The CDR3 has 13 residues. The whole variable domain, remainder taken from reference TRBV11-2 and TRBJ2-2, is EAGVAQSPRYKIIEKRQSVAFWCNPISGHATLYWYQQILGQGPKLLIQFQNNGVVDDSQLPKDRFSAERLKGVDSTLKIQPAKLEDSAVYLCASSSDYTGELFFGEGSRLTVL.

The CDR3 nucleotides read TGTGCCAGTAGTATAGTAAGGGCCGGGAGTTTGTTCTTCTTC. Its protein is CASSIVRAGSLFFF. The chain carries TRBV19 and TRBJ2-1; perhaps TRBD2 as D (6 bases). V was shortened by 1 base and J by 16 bases, with 20 bases between the two germline ends. There are 14 residues in the CDR3. Looked up from germline, CDR1 is LNHDA and CDR2 is SQIVND (reference sequence).

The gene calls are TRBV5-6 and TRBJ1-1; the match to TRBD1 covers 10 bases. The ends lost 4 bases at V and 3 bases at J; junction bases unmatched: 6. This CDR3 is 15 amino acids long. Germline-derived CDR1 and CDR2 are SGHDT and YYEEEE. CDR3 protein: CASSIGQGGHTEAFF. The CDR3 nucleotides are TGTGCCAGCAGCATAGGACAGGGGGGGCACACTGAAGCTTTCTTT.

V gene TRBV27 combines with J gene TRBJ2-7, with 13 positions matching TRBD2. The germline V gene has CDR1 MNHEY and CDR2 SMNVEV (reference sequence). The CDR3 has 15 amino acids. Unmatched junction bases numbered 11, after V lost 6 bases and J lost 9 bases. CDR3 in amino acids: CASSSGLAGVWAQYF. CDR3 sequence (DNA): TGTGCCAGCAGCTCAGGACTAGCGGGAGTTTGGGCGCAGTACTTC.

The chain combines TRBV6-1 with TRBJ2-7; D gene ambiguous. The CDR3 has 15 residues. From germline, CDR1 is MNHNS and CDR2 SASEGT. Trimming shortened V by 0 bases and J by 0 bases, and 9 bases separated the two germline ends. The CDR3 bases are TGTGCCAGCAGTGAAGCGCTACTAAGCTCCTACGAGCAGTACTTC. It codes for CASSEALLSSYEQYF.

CDR3: CASSLPLAPSSTDTQYF. The CDR3 bases are TGTGCCAGCAGCTTACCCCTAGCTCCTTCTAGCACAGATACGCAGTATTTT. The chain couples TRBV11-3 to TRBJ2-3, with D tentatively TRBD2 (5 bases). Germline V gives CDR1 SGHNT, CDR2 YENEEA. The ends were cut back, 2 bases at V and 0 bases at J, with 15 bases in the middle. CDR3 size: 17 residues.